The 10 T cell receptor beta chains below were found in one sample sequenced in a study of T cells after yellow fever vaccination. TCRdb used MiXCR to reprocess the 5' RACE reads, holding one entry per CDR3 protein. The profile shows 250,000 to 400,000 distinct CDR3 sequences, roughly 3.9% of them singletons. The sequencing here drew on PBMCs, taken 5 days after the yellow fever booster vaccination. These receptors all come from a man between 18 and 29 years old who received the YFV17D yellow fever vaccine.

This clonotype was detected a few times. The chain joins TRBV27 to TRBJ2-4, with TRBD1 identical over 9 bases. V shed 6 bases and J 2 bases; nucleotides not matched to a gene: 5. CDR1 and CDR2 from the germline V gene are MNHEY and SMNVEV (reference sequence). This CDR3 has 15 amino acids. This CDR3 is CASRRTGVPKNIQYF. DNA for the CDR3: TGTGCCAGCAGGCGGACAGGGGTGCCCAAAAACATTCAGTACTTC.

This clonotype was picked up many times. The chain uses TRBV6-2 or TRBV6-3 and TRBJ1-5; no reliable D call. The CDR3 spans 12 residues. Trimming took 5 bases from V and 4 from J, leaving 6 bases between them. Germline values: CDR1 MNHEY, CDR2 SVGEGT. This CDR3 reads CASSPRNQPQHF. CDR3 nucleotides: TGTGCCAGCAGTCCCAGAAATCAGCCCCAGCATTTT.

The rearrangement links TRBV5-5 to TRBJ2-6; maybe TRBD2 (6 bases). V was cut by 4 bases and J by 2 bases, with 13 bases left in between. This CDR3 is built from 16 residues. Per germline, CDR1 SGHKS and CDR2 YYEKEE (reference sequence). In DNA form, the CDR3 reads TGTGCCAGCAGCCCCCACGGGGGTGCTGGGGCCAACGTCCTGACTTTC. Translated, it gives CASSPHGGAGANVLTF.

This clonotype was recorded many times. The gene calls are TRBV9 and TRBJ2-7; D may be TRBD2 (5 bases). Germline-derived CDR1 and CDR2 are SGDLS and YYNGEE. The CDR3 spans 14 residues. Trimming removed 0 bases from V and 0 bases from J, with 7 bases in between. CDR3 coding DNA: TGTGCCAGCAGCGTAGACCTAGCCTCCTACGAGCAGTACTTC. Translating gives CASSVDLASYEQYF. Looking up the rest from reference TRBV9 and TRBJ2-7 gives the full variable domain: DSGVTQTPKHLITATGQRVTLRCSPRSGDLSVYWYQQSLDQGLQFLIQYYNGEERAKGNILERFSAQQFPDLHSELNLSSLELGDSALYFCASSVDLASYEQYFGPGTRLTVT.

This clonotype has at least ten counts. The chain employs TRBV5-1 and TRBJ2-5, with TRBD2 identical over 9 bases. Germline CDR1 and CDR2: SGHRS and YFSETQ. V was pared by 3 bases and J by 1 base, with 7 bases of the junction left unmatched. The CDR3 is 16 amino acids. CDR3: CASSSANSGGQETQYF. CDR3 in DNA: TGCGCCAGCAGCTCCGCTAATAGCGGGGGCCAAGAGACCCAGTACTTC.

The chain has TRBV3-1 and TRBJ2-3, with D perhaps matching TRBD1 (5 bases). This CDR3 is built from 13 residues. Per the germline V gene, CDR1 is LGHDT and CDR2 is YNNKEL (reference sequence). Trimming pared 0 bases from V and 4 bases from J, leaving 5 bases between. The CDR3 is CASSQEGADTQYF. As DNA, the CDR3 is TGTGCCAGCAGCCAAGAAGGGGCAGATACGCAGTATTTT.

This chain connects TRBV6-6 to TRBJ1-1; D is perhaps TRBD1 (5 bases). V was cut by 8 bases and J by 3 bases, with 13 bases left in between. The CDR3 extends over 13 amino acids. Germline V CDR1 and CDR2: MNHNY, SVGAGI (reference sequence). The chain's CDR3 is CASGAKRHTEAFF. As DNA, the CDR3 is TGTGCCAGCGGGGCGAAGAGACACACTGAAGCTTTCTTT.

This clonotype was recorded at least ten times. V gene TRBV29-1 combines with J gene TRBJ2-3; D remains unclear. V was clipped by 2 bases and J by 0 bases, with 9 bases between them. There are 14 residues in the CDR3. Germline values: CDR1 SQVTM, CDR2 ANQGSEA. In nucleotides, the CDR3 is TGCAGCGTTGAATTCCCCCTTAGCACAGATACGCAGTATTTT. Translated, it gives CSVEFPLSTDTQYF.

The chain carries TRBV27 and TRBJ1-6; TRBD1 agrees at 9 bases. V gave up 5 bases and J gave up 7 bases; unmatched junction bases: 12. CDR1 MNHEY and CDR2 SMNVEV come from the germline V gene (reference sequence). There are 17 residues in the CDR3. The CDR3 nucleotides are TGTGCCAGCAGTCGGACCGGGACAGGGAGTGGGAATTCACCCCTCCACTTT. Its protein product is CASSRTGTGSGNSPLHF.

The chain joins TRBV4-1 to TRBJ2-1; TRBD1 aligns across 9 bases. The V gene end was trimmed by 3 bases and the J gene end by 2 bases; junction bases not matched to a gene: 5. The CDR3 extends over 16 amino acids. Germline CDR1 reads MGHRA; CDR2 reads YSYEKL. The DNA for the CDR3 is TGCGCCAGCAGCCATTGGACAGGGGACCCCTACAATGAGCAGTTCTTC. Translated, it gives CASSHWTGDPYNEQFF.